The clone carrying this T cell receptor (beta chain) was recorded once. Antigen: not known. Method: immunoSEQ multiplex PCR; TCRdb's copy keeps in-frame clones and lacks some. The table has 100,000 to 150,000 clones, around 89% seen once. This entry belongs to a study of T cell responses to AZD1222 COVID-19 vaccine. Study-level findings and limits: Only after the peak T cell response were repertoires sampled.

From germline, CDR1 is SGHRS and CDR2 YFSETQ. Trimming took off 4 bases at V and 3 bases at J, with 14 bases between the two ends. The CDR3 sequence is 14 residues long. The source material was peripheral blood, sampled on day 0 of MenACWY control vaccination. The rearrangement links TRBV5-1 to TRBJ2-7; D gene uncertain. This receptor was taken from an adult in good health. DNA of the CDR3: TGCGCCAGCAGCGTAGACCACGCCAACTACGAGCAGTACTTC. Encoded protein: CASSVDHANYEQYF.